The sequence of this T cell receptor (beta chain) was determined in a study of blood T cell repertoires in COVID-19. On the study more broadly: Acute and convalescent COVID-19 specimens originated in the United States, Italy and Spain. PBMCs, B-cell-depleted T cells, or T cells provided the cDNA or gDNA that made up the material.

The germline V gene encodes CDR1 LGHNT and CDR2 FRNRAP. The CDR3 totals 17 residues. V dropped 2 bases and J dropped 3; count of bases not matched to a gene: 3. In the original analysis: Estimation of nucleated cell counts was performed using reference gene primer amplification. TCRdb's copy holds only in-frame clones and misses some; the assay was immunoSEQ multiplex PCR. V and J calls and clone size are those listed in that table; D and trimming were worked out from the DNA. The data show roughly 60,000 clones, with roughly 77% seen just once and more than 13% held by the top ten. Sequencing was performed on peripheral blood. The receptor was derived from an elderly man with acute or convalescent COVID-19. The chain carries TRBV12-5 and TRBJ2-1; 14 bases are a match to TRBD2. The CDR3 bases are TGTGCTAGTGGTTTGTACGGACTAGCGGGGGGCTACAATGAGCAGTTCTTC. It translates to CASGLYGLAGGYNEQFF.